This T cell receptor beta chain is drawn from a study of blood T cell repertoires in COVID-19. Study-wide background: T cells, B-cell-depleted T cells, or PBMCs supplied cDNA or gDNA.

Measured with immunoSEQ multiplex PCR; TCRdb has only the in-frame clones, and not every one. This sample yields around 150,000 clones, of which roughly 90% are seen a single time; 3.9% belongs to the top ten. Sequences were obtained from peripheral blood. This receptor was identified in a woman in her fifties or sixties who had recovered from COVID-19.

CDR3 DNA sequence: TGCGCCAGCAGCTCCTTATACGAGTCCTATACTGAAGCTTTCTTT. Translating it yields CASSSLYESYTEAFF. The J gene is TRBJ1-1, the V gene TRBV5-1, with D uncertain. The CDR3 length is 15 residues. The germline V gene has CDR1 SGHRS and CDR2 YFSETQ. The germline V and J ends were trimmed by 3 bases and 5 bases, with 17 bases remaining between them.